These 26 T cell receptor beta chains came from one sample sequenced in a study of T cells in Graves' hyperthyroidism and ophthalmopathy. The CDR3 regions of TCR beta were amplified from RNA transcripts. TCR CDR3 underwent first-round RT-PCR with the HTBI primer set. TCRdb analysed the multiplex PCR reads with MiXCR anew, one entry per CDR3 protein. The sample holds around 480,000 distinct CDR3 sequences, 13% to 15% seen once. Sequenced: blood. Receptors were obtained from a woman between 18 and 29 years old with Graves' hyperthyroidism.

This clonotype was seen many times. V and J are TRBV3-1 and TRBJ2-5; D unclear. Germline CDR1 reads LGHDT; CDR2 reads YNNKEL (reference sequence). The V and J ends lost 0 bases and 4 bases respectively, with 9 bases between them. The CDR3 has 14 amino acids. As DNA, the CDR3 is TGTGCCAGCAGCCAAGAGGCGACAAGAGAGACCCAGTACTTC. Protein product: CASSQEATRETQYF.

This clonotype has at least ten counts. The rearrangement uses TRBV6-5 and TRBJ1-1; D remains unclear. Trimming left V 0 bases short and J 1 base short, with 9 bases between. In germline, CDR1 is MNHEY, CDR2 SVGAGI. This CDR3 spans 15 amino acids. CDR3 in amino acids: CASSYSFSGNTEAFF. CDR3 DNA: TGTGCCAGCAGTTACTCGTTTTCGGGGAACACTGAAGCTTTCTTT.

This clonotype showed up many times. The gene calls are TRBV12-3 or TRBV12-4 and TRBJ2-5; the match to TRBD1 covers 8 bases. This CDR3 contains 15 residues. Germline trimming cut 2 bases from V and 4 bases from J; bases unmatched to any gene: 6. CDR3 nucleotide sequence: TGTGCCAGCAGTTTATCGGACAGGGTGGGAGAGACCCAGTACTTC. Amino acids: CASSLSDRVGETQYF.

This clonotype has at least ten counts. This chain links TRBV18 with TRBJ1-6; maybe TRBD1 (6 bases). Trimming removed 6 bases from V and 3 bases from J, with 9 bases in between. This CDR3 region has 14 residues. From germline, CDR1 is KGHSH and CDR2 LQKENI. The CDR3 loop is CASSPGDYNSPLHF. DNA for the CDR3: TGTGCCAGCTCTCCAGGGGACTATAATTCACCCCTCCACTTT.

This clonotype has at least ten counts. J is TRBJ1-5 and V is TRBV2; D gene unclear. Trimming stripped 6 bases from V and 1 base from J, with 4 bases between. The germline gives CDR1 SNHLY, CDR2 FYNNEI. CDR3 length: 12 residues. DNA for the CDR3: TGTGCCAGCAGAAGCAGCAATCAGCCCCAGCATTTT. Protein sequence: CASRSSNQPQHF.

The chain employs TRBV10-1 and TRBJ2-1, with D uncertain. The CDR3 length is 14 residues. Between the trimmed V and J ends, which lost 6 bases and 5 bases, there was a span of 14 bases. Germline V CDR1 and CDR2: WNHNN, SYGVQD (reference sequence). The CDR3 DNA sequence: TGCGCCAGCAGCTCGGGCCGCTGGGACAATGAGCAGTTCTTC. It encodes CASSSGRWDNEQFF.

This chain links TRBV27 with TRBJ1-1; 7 bases are a match to TRBD1. Per the germline V gene, CDR1 is MNHEY and CDR2 is SMNVEV (reference sequence). The ends lost 7 bases at V and 1 base at J; junction bases unmatched: 3. There are 13 residues in the CDR3. The CDR3 here is CASKTGWNTEAFF. The CDR3 DNA reads as TGTGCCAGCAAGACAGGGTGGAACACTGAAGCTTTCTTT.

This clonotype was seen ten or more times. The rearrangement links TRBV27 to TRBJ2-1; 9 nucleotides match TRBD2. After removal of 7 bases from V and 6 bases from J, the junction contained 7 bases not matched to a gene. The CDR3 loop spans 14 amino acids. Germline values: CDR1 MNHEY, CDR2 SMNVEV (reference sequence). CDR3 DNA: TGTGCCAGCATTGGGGCGGGAGGGAGCAATGAGCAGTTCTTC. Encoded protein: CASIGAGGSNEQFF.

The rearrangement joins TRBV6-2 or TRBV6-3 to TRBJ2-2; D unclear. Trimming took 2 bases from V and 7 from J, leaving 8 bases between them. The CDR3 has 13 residues. Germline V CDR1 and CDR2: MNHEY, SVGEGT. The CDR3 DNA sequence: TGTGCCAGCAGTTACCCAACCCACGGGGAGCTGTTTTTT. This translates into CASSYPTHGELFF.

This clonotype was detected only a few times. The gene calls are TRBV6-2 or TRBV6-3 and TRBJ2-1; D tentatively fits TRBD1 or TRBD2 (5 bases each). The V and J ends lost 3 bases and 5 bases respectively, with 23 bases between them. The CDR3 sequence is 18 residues long. Per the germline V gene, CDR1 is MNHEY and CDR2 is SVGEGT. CDR3 in amino acids: CASSYGQGLWDRHNEQFF. The CDR3 DNA follows: TGTGCCAGCAGTTATGGGCAGGGCCTATGGGACCGACACAATGAGCAGTTCTTC.

In this sample, this clonotype turned up many times. The chain links TRBV20-1 to TRBJ2-2; 10 positions agree with TRBD2. V lost 5 bases, J lost 3 bases, and 6 bases stayed unmatched. CDR1 is DFQATT and CDR2 is SNEGSKA in the germline V gene (reference sequence). The CDR3 is 15 amino acids. The CDR3 sequence is CSAPPSGRDTGELFF. CDR3 bases: TGCAGTGCTCCCCCTAGCGGGAGAGACACCGGGGAGCTGTTTTTT.

As regards this clonotype: With a much larger clone just one base away, this may be a read error. The chain uses TRBV14 and TRBJ1-2, with a weak D call TRBD1 (5 bases). Germline lookup yields CDR1 SGHDN and CDR2 FVKESK. The V and J ends lost 6 bases and 7 bases respectively, with 18 bases between them. The CDR3 is made up of 14 amino acids. The CDR3 reads CASRFGQARGGYTF. The CDR3 DNA is TGTGCCAGCAGGTTCGGACAAGCCCGCGGTGGCTACACCTTC.

This clonotype was detected many times. The V call is TRBV2, the J call TRBJ1-3; 7 nucleotides line up with TRBD1. CDR1 and CDR2 (germline): SNHLY, FYNNEI. With 6 bases clipped from V and 0 bases from J, the junction kept 5 bases outside the gene matches. This CDR3 comprises 15 residues. CDR3 residues: CASRADRPSGNTIYF. The CDR3 DNA reads TGTGCCAGCAGAGCGGACAGGCCCTCTGGAAACACCATATATTTT.

This clonotype was seen many times. The gene calls are TRBV2 and TRBJ2-1; TRBD1 matches 8 bases. This CDR3 contains 15 residues. After removal of 2 bases from V and 8 bases from J, the junction contained 8 bases not matched to a gene. Germline loops: CDR1 SNHLY, CDR2 FYNNEI. This CDR3 is CASSEMDRAFDEQFF. The CDR3 region has the DNA TGTGCCAGCAGTGAAATGGACAGGGCGTTCGATGAGCAGTTCTTC.

This clonotype was picked up a small number of times. The chain has TRBV19 and TRBJ1-4; TRBD1 agrees at 10 bases. V lost 5 bases to trimming and J lost 7 bases; unmatched junction nucleotides: 16. The CDR3 contains 18 residues. Germline V gives CDR1 LNHDA, CDR2 SQIVND (reference sequence). CDR3 region: CASSDLTGGFFIGEKLFF. CDR3 DNA sequence: TGTGCCAGTAGTGACTTGACAGGGGGCTTTTTTATTGGTGAAAAACTGTTTTTT.

This clonotype turned up a few times. J is TRBJ1-1 and V is TRBV19, with 8 bases that match TRBD1. The germline V gene has CDR1 LNHDA and CDR2 SQIVND (reference sequence). The CDR3 is 13 residues long. With V trimmed by 6 bases and J by 5 bases, 5 bases remained unmatched. CDR3: CASRETGVTEAFF. The CDR3 DNA sequence: TGTGCCAGTAGAGAGACAGGGGTGACTGAAGCTTTCTTT.

This clonotype was observed at least ten times. The genes are TRBV7-6 and TRBJ2-2, with D possibly TRBD1 on 5 matching bases. Germline CDR1 SGHVS, CDR2 FNYEAQ. V shed 4 bases and J shed 0 bases, with 9 bases lying between them. The CDR3 length is 15 residues. The chain's CDR3 is CASSSTDANTGELFF. CDR3 nucleotide sequence: TGTGCCAGCAGCTCGACAGACGCGAACACCGGGGAGCTGTTTTTT.

Many counts were recorded for this clonotype. This chain uses TRBV28 with TRBJ1-1; the D gene is possibly TRBD1 (5 bases). The CDR3 length is 14 residues. Germline assignment: CDR1 MDHEN and CDR2 SYDVKM. V dropped 6 bases and J dropped 1 base, with 12 bases sitting between them. The CDR3 DNA sequence: TGTGCCAGCAGCCATCGGGGGAGGAACACTGAAGCTTTCTTT. Translation gives CASSHRGRNTEAFF.

The gene calls are TRBV19 and TRBJ2-3, with TRBD2 matching 9 bases. V shed 6 bases, J shed 7 bases, and the junction held 8 bases outside the gene matches. Germline V CDR1 and CDR2: LNHDA, SQIVND (reference sequence). The CDR3 is made up of 14 amino acids. The CDR3 sequence is CASSQLAGLNTQYF. The CDR3 bases are TGTGCCAGTAGCCAACTAGCGGGCTTAAATACGCAGTATTTT.

This clonotype has ten or more counts. The chain recombines TRBV30 with TRBJ2-1; 7 bases map to TRBD2. Trimming took 3 bases from V and 6 from J; bases not matched to a gene: 8. The CDR3 has 14 amino acids. CDR1 is GTSNPN, CDR2 SVGIG, per germline (reference sequence). CDR3: CAWRGGISTNEQFF. For the CDR3, the DNA is TGTGCCTGGAGGGGGGGGATTTCAACCAATGAGCAGTTCTTC.

This clonotype has a handful of counts. The junction departs from the called germline gene at one end, perhaps through a read error. This sequence joins TRBV12-3 or TRBV12-4 and TRBJ2-2; the D is unclear. This CDR3 is built from 14 residues. The CDR3 is CTSSLSAATGELFF. CDR3 nucleotide sequence: TGTACCAGCAGTTTAAGTGCGGCCACCGGGGAGCTGTTTTTT.

This rearrangement joins TRBV20-1 to TRBJ1-5; D gene unclear. The germline CDR1 and CDR2 sequences are DFQATT and SNEGSKA (reference sequence). The CDR3 consists of 12 residues. Trimming shortened V by 4 bases and J by 5 bases, and 9 bases separated the two germline ends. CDR3 protein: CSAKGPDQPQHF. DNA for the CDR3: TGCAGTGCTAAAGGACCGGATCAGCCCCAGCATTTT.

In its sample, this clonotype was seen many times. V gene TRBV3-1 combines with J gene TRBJ2-3; perhaps TRBD2 as D (8 bases). Germline V gene sequence: CDR1 LGHDT, CDR2 YNNKEL (reference sequence). The CDR3 is 18 amino acids. V was clipped by 0 bases and J by 2 bases, with 18 bases between them. The CDR3 here is CASSQEGTAGEYTDTQYF. CDR3 coding DNA: TGTGCCAGCAGCCAAGAAGGGACAGCGGGAGAGTACACAGATACGCAGTATTTT.

This clonotype was recorded many times. The chain combines TRBV3-1 with TRBJ2-2; TRBD2 is a possible D gene (6 bases). The CDR3 extends over 15 amino acids. The germline CDR1 and CDR2 sequences are LGHDT and YNNKEL (reference sequence). V shed 1 base and J shed 5 bases, with 11 bases lying between them. CDR3 sequence reads: CASSQGLVGTGELFF. The CDR3 DNA is TGTGCCAGCAGCCAAGGACTAGTAGGGACCGGGGAGCTGTTTTTT.

This clonotype has at least ten counts. This chain links TRBV12-3 or TRBV12-4 with TRBJ2-5, with D perhaps matching TRBD1 or TRBD2 (5 bases each). This CDR3 contains 13 residues. V lost 6 bases and J 1 base, leaving 9 bases between the germline ends. The CDR3 loop reads CASRAGTQETQYF. The CDR3 DNA is TGTGCCAGCAGGGCAGGGACCCAAGAGACCCAGTACTTC.

This clonotype was picked up many times. V gene TRBV5-6 combines with J gene TRBJ1-2, with no clear D. V lost 0 bases and J 14 bases, leaving 17 bases between the germline ends. Germline loops: CDR1 SGHDT, CDR2 YYEEEE. This CDR3 region has 13 residues. The CDR3 DNA is TGTGCCAGCAGCTTGGCGGTTCACCAGGCCGAGACCTTC. This codes for CASSLAVHQAETF.